Included here is one TCR beta chain sequence, with context. What it recognizes is unknown. The sample belongs to a study of T cell responses to AZD1222 COVID-19 vaccine. Sequencing used immunoSEQ multiplex PCR; TCRdb keeps in-frame clones, though not all of them. The sample holds approximately 150,000 clones, 90% to 95% seen once. The V and J ends lost 4 bases and 3 bases, in that order; junction bases with no gene match: 21. The V gene's germline CDR1 is MDHEN and CDR2 SYDVKM. The CDR3 contains 20 residues. Study observations and caveats: No day 14 peak samples; only post-peak repertoires were characterized. Reports indicate that nearly half of spike-specific TCRs are directed at unmutated variant regions. Across spike, vaccine-associated CD4 TCRs were found, dominant at 160-218 and 743-854.

The material was peripheral blood, obtained on day 0 of AZD1222 vaccination. The V gene is TRBV28, the J gene TRBJ1-2, with 9 bases fitting TRBD1. The TCR was taken from an adult in good health. CDR3 nucleotide sequence: TGTGCCAGCAGTTCAACCTCCCCCGGGACAGGGAACAGGGCGGACTATGGCTACACCTTC. Protein: CASSSTSPGTGNRADYGYTF.